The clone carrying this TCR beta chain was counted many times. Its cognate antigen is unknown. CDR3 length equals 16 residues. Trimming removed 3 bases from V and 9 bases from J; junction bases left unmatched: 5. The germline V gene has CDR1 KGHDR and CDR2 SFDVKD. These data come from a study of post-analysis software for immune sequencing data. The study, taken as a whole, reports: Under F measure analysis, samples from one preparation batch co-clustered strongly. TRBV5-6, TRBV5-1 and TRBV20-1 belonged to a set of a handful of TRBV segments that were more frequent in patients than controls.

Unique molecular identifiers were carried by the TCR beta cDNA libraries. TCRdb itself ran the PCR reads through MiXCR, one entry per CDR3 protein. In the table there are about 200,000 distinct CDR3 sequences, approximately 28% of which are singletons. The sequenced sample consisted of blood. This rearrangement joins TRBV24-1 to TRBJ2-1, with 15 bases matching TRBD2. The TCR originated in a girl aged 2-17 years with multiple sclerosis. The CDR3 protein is CATSDRGLAGGIEQFF. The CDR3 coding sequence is TGTGCCACCAGTGATAGGGGACTAGCGGGAGGTATTGAGCAGTTCTTC.